This T cell receptor beta chain was found in a study of blood T cells in healthy people across ages. Study outcomes and limitations: A roughly linear fall in TCR beta diversity per million T cells was seen with increasing age.

Combining a sample-barcoded 5' primer with a J-beta primer mix, a second PCR ran for roughly 7 to 12 cycles. Every individual sample yielded 3 million or more paired-end reads (each containing CDR3). TCRdb redid the calling of the 5' RACE reads with MiXCR, one entry per CDR3 protein. The table records 1.4 million or so distinct CDR3 sequences, 42% of them present only once. V was clipped by 3 bases and J by 7 bases; unmatched bases: 8. The CDR3 covers 15 residues. Germline V CDR1 and CDR2: ENHRY, SYGVKD. Notes on this clonotype: Its antigen is currently unknown.

Isolation of PBMCs gave at least 7 million cells per sample. The specimen was blood. The rearrangement links TRBV10-3 to TRBJ2-2; 7 bases are a match to TRBD1. The sequence was obtained from a woman aged 18-29 years in good health. The CDR3 DNA reads TGTGCCATCAGTGAACTAGGGGGCACTGGCGGGGAGCTGTTTTTT. Residues: CAISELGGTGGELFF.